Below are 16 T cell receptor beta chains sequenced from a single sample in a study of blood T cell repertoires in COVID-19. Clones were read by immunoSEQ multiplex PCR, and TCRdb kept only the in-frame ones, dropping some. The sample carries over 90,000 clones, 86% recorded once. Sequencing used peripheral blood. The receptors come from a man older than 75 with acute or convalescent COVID-19.

The chain has TRBV2 and TRBJ2-1; no clear D gene. This CDR3 contains 12 residues. Between the trimmed V and J ends, which lost 3 bases and 9 bases, there was a span of 9 bases. Per germline, CDR1 SNHLY and CDR2 FYNNEI. CDR3 coding DNA: TGTGCCAGCAGTGATATCGGTGTTGAGCAGTTCTTC. Residues: CASSDIGVEQFF. Using reference TRBV2 and TRBJ2-1 for the parts outside the CDR3, the full variable domain is EPEVTQTPSHQVTQMGQEVILRCVPISNHLYFYWYRQILGQKVEFLVSFYNNEISEKSEIFDDQFSVERPDGSNFTLKIRSTKLEDSAMYFCASSDIGVEQFFGPGTRLTVL.

The V and J genes are TRBV28 and TRBJ2-1; possibly TRBD2 for D (6 bases). The CDR3 runs to 17 residues. The V end lost 6 bases, the J end lost 0 bases, and 18 bases lay between the germline ends. CDR1 and CDR2 (germline): MDHEN, SYDVKM. CDR3 sequence: CASSSSEGRSSYNEQFF. The CDR3 bases are TGTGCCAGCAGCTCCTCGGAGGGGCGGAGCTCCTACAATGAGCAGTTCTTC.

The chain employs TRBV7-8 and TRBJ1-2, with D uncertain. CDR1 SGHVS and CDR2 FQNEAQ come from the germline V gene. The CDR3 is made up of 13 amino acids. V shed 1 base and J shed 2 bases, with 5 bases lying between them. CDR3 loop: CASSLGGNYGYTF. CDR3 bases: TGTGCCAGCAGCTTAGGAGGGAACTATGGCTACACCTTC.

V usage is TRBV5-6 and J usage is TRBJ1-6; 12 nucleotides match TRBD1. V dropped 4 bases and J dropped 5; count of bases not matched to a gene: 4. Germline V CDR1 and CDR2: SGHDT, YYEEEE. The CDR3 consists of 16 residues. CDR3 sequence reads: CASSAGQGANNSPLHF. The DNA of the CDR3 is TGTGCCAGCAGCGCGGGACAGGGGGCAAATAATTCACCCCTCCACTTT.

The chain couples TRBV10-3 to TRBJ2-1; possible D gene TRBD2, 6 bases. Looked up from germline, CDR1 is ENHRY and CDR2 is SYGVKD. V lost 8 bases and J lost 5, with 16 bases in between. The CDR3 loop spans 14 amino acids. CDR3 amino acids: CAIAIRDLNNEQFF. CDR3 DNA sequence: TGTGCCATCGCTATTCGGGACTTAAACAATGAGCAGTTCTTC.

The rearrangement joins TRBV6-1 to TRBJ1-4, with 7 bases identical to TRBD1. With V trimmed by 0 bases and J by 6 bases, 4 bases remained unmatched. The CDR3 is 15 amino acids. CDR1 and CDR2 from the germline V gene are MNHNS and SASEGT. CDR3 bases: TGTGCCAGCAGTGAAGCCACAGGGGCAGATGAAAAACTGTTTTTT. Translated, it gives CASSEATGADEKLFF.

The CDR3: CASSLVGSGTLSYNEQFF. The DNA of the CDR3 is TGTGCCAGCAGCTTAGTCGGTAGCGGGACCCTCTCCTACAATGAGCAGTTCTTC. The rearrangement uses TRBV7-2 and TRBJ2-1, with 8 bases lining up with TRBD2. Trimming removed 1 base from V and 0 bases from J; junction bases left unmatched: 8. Germline-derived CDR1 and CDR2 are SGHTA and FQGNSA. The CDR3 contains 18 residues.

The V gene is TRBV5-4, the J gene TRBJ2-3, with D perhaps TRBD2 (5 bases). Deletions cut 1 base from V and 4 bases from J, with 16 bases between. Germline assignment: CDR1 SGHNT and CDR2 YYREEE (reference sequence). The CDR3 loop spans 16 amino acids. CDR3 loop: CASSLRVALGADTQYF. Written as DNA, the CDR3 is TGTGCCAGCAGCTTGAGGGTAGCGCTGGGCGCAGATACGCAGTATTTT. The full variable domain, its missing parts supplied by reference TRBV5-4 and TRBJ2-3, is ETGVTQSPTHLIKTRGQQVTLRCSSQSGHNTVSWYQQALGQGPQFIFQYYREEENGRGNFPPRFSGLQFPNYSSELNVNALELDDSALYLCASSLRVALGADTQYFGPGTRLTVL.

This clone has a single count. The CDR3 loop is CASSTPGTSNEKLFF. Here the CDR3 DNA reads TGTGCCAGCAGTACCCCCGGGACATCTAATGAAAAACTGTTTTTT. The chain uses TRBV28 and TRBJ1-4; TRBD1 is a possible D gene (6 bases). Trimming took 5 bases from V and 3 from J, leaving 13 bases between them. CDR1 is MDHEN and CDR2 is SYDVKM in the germline V gene. The CDR3 sequence is 15 residues long.

CDR3 loop: CASSLQGLTTDTQYF. CDR3 sequence (DNA): TGTGCCAGCAGCTTGCAGGGGTTGACCACAGATACGCAGTATTTT. The gene calls are TRBV11-3 and TRBJ2-3; a possible D gene is TRBD1 (6 bases). From germline, CDR1 is SGHNT and CDR2 YENEEA. The V and J ends lost 3 bases and 2 bases respectively, with 12 bases between them. The CDR3 runs 15 residues.

V gene TRBV12-5 combines with J gene TRBJ1-2, with 7 bases that match TRBD1. Unmatched junction bases numbered 4, after V lost 4 bases and J lost 2 bases. The CDR3 covers 14 residues. Germline V gives CDR1 LGHNT, CDR2 FRNRAP. The CDR3 DNA sequence: TGTGCTAGTGGTTGGGACAGCAACAACTATGGCTACACCTTC. This sequence encodes CASGWDSNNYGYTF.

The chain is built from TRBV5-1 and TRBJ1-1; tentative D call: TRBD1 (6 bases). V was shortened by 4 bases and J by 1 base, with 14 bases between the two germline ends. The CDR3 spans 15 residues. Germline V gives CDR1 SGHRS, CDR2 YFSETQ. In DNA, the CDR3 is TGCGCCAGCAGCACGTCCAGGGGACCGAACACTGAAGCTTTCTTT. Protein sequence: CASSTSRGPNTEAFF.

V and J are TRBV11-2 and TRBJ1-3; D gene ambiguous. The CDR3 consists of 15 residues. CDR1 SGHAT and CDR2 FQNNGV come from the germline V gene. Trimming removed 1 base from V and 0 bases from J, with 7 bases in between. For the CDR3, the DNA is TGTGCCAGCAGCTTAGGACTTTTCTCTGGAAACACCATATATTTT. Encoded protein: CASSLGLFSGNTIYF.

The chain links TRBV7-8 to TRBJ2-3, with D maybe TRBD2 (6 bases). Germline CDR1 and CDR2: SGHVS and FQNEAQ. Trimming took off 6 bases at V and 0 bases at J, with 10 bases between the two ends. The CDR3 totals 14 residues. CDR3 DNA sequence: TGTGCCAGCAGGGGACTTCCTAGCACAGATACGCAGTATTTT. This encodes CASRGLPSTDTQYF.

The chain joins TRBV27 to TRBJ1-5; D possibly corresponds to TRBD1 (6 bases). This CDR3 region has 14 residues. Trimming pared 6 bases from V and 4 bases from J, leaving 13 bases between. The germline gives CDR1 MNHEY, CDR2 SMNVEV (reference sequence). The CDR3 is CASSHRAANQPQHF. For the CDR3, the DNA is TGTGCCAGCAGCCACAGGGCGGCGAATCAGCCCCAGCATTTT.

The chain combines TRBV5-1 with TRBJ2-1; TRBD2 agrees at 9 bases. J was trimmed by 13 bases and V by 0 bases; bases with no gene match: 8. This CDR3 spans 14 amino acids. CDR1 SGHRS and CDR2 YFSETQ come from the germline V gene. CDR3: CASSLGLAAEGQFF. CDR3 sequence (DNA): TGCGCCAGCAGCTTGGGACTAGCGGCCGAAGGTCAGTTCTTC.